This T cell receptor (beta chain) was sequenced during a study of CD8 T cells in Susac syndrome. On the study more broadly: Within the group of sequenced Susac syndrome patients, roughly 6 had active disease and 8 or 9 were in remission.

An amount of RNA that ranged from roughly 0.45 to 1 ug was reverse transcribed with random hexamers. TCRdb re-analysed the immunoSEQ multiplex PCR reads in MiXCR, keeping a single row per CDR3 protein. This table has 56,000 or so distinct CDR3 sequences, 95% appearing once. This CDR3 spans 16 amino acids. The ends lost 5 bases at V and 1 base at J; junction bases unmatched: 8. The sequencing sample was made of CD8+ T cells from PBMCs. This TCR was recovered from a human donor with Susac syndrome. V and J are TRBV12-3 or TRBV12-4 and TRBJ1-1; 9 bases align to TRBD1. Written as DNA, the CDR3 is TGTGCCAGCAGTCTAACTCCGGGACAGGGGAACACTGAAGCTTTCTTT. Translating gives CASSLTPGQGNTEAFF.